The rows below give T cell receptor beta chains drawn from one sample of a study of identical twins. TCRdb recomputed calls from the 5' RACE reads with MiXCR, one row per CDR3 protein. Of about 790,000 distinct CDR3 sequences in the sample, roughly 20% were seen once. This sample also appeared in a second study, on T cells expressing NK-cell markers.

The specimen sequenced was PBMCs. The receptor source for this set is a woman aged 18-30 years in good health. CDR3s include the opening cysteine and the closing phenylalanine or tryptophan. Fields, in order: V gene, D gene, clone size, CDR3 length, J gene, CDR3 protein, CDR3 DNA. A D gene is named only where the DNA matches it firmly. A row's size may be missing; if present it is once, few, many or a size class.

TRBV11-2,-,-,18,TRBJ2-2,CASSLDRSSALDSGELFF,TGTGCCAGCAGCTTAGATCGGAGCTCCGCCTTAGATTCCGGGGAGCTGTTTTTT
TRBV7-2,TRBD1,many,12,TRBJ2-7,CASSLMGTAQYF,TGTGCCAGCAGCTTAATGGGGACAGCGCAGTACTTC
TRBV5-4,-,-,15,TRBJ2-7,CASSLAARGHYEQYF,TGTGCCAGCAGCTTGGCCGCGCGGGGGCATTACGAGCAGTACTTC
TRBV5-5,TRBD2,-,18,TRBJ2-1,CASSLWATSGVTYNEQFF,TGTGCCAGCAGCTTATGGGCGACTAGCGGGGTAACTTACAATGAGCAGTTCTTC
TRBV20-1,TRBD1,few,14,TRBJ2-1,CSAPGQGAHGEQFF,TGCAGTGCTCCGGGACAGGGGGCCCATGGTGAGCAGTTCTTC
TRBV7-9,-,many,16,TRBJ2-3,CASSPLVLLSPDTQYF,TGTGCCAGCAGCCCACTAGTGTTATTGAGTCCAGATACGCAGTATTTT
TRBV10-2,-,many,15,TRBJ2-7,CASSEGWTPSYEQYF,TGCGCCAGCAGTGAAGGTTGGACACCTTCCTACGAGCAGTACTTC
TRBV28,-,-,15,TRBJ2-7,CASSLPGILAYEQYF,TGTGCCAGCAGTTTACCCGGGATCCTAGCCTACGAGCAGTACTTC
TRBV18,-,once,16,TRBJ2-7,CASSPYLLRSSYEQYF,TGTGCCAGCTCACCCTACTTATTACGTAGCTCCTACGAGCAGTACTTC
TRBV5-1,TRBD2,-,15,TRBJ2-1,CASSGGLATYNEQFF,TGCGCCAGCAGCGGGGGACTAGCGACCTACAATGAGCAGTTCTTC
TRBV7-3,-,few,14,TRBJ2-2,CASSFQLNTGELFF,TGTGCCAGCAGCTTTCAGCTGAACACCGGGGAGCTGTTTTTT
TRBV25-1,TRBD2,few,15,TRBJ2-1,CASSDLREGPNEQFF,TGTGCCAGCAGTGACCTTCGGGAGGGCCCAAATGAGCAGTTCTTC
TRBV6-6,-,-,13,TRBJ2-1,CASTRGWDNEQFF,TGTGCCAGCACTAGGGGCTGGGACAATGAGCAGTTCTTC